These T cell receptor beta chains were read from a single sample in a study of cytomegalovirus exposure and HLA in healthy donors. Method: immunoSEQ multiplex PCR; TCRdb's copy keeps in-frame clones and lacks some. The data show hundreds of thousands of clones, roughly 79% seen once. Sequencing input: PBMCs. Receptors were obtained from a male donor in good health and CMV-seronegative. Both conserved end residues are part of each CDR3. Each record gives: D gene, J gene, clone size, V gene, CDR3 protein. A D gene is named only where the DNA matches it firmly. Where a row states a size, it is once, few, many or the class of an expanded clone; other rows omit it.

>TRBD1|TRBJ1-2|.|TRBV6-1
CASSRDRSPEGGYTF
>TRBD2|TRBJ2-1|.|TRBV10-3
CAIRTPSGGYNEQFF
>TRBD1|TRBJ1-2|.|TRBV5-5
CASSFGTGGVYGYTF
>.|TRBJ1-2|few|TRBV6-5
CASSYSSGGSYGYTF
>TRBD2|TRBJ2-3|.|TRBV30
CAGSSGSDTQYF
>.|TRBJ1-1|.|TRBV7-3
CASSLRGEGTEAFF
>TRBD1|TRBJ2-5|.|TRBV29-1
CSTRQGAGETQYF
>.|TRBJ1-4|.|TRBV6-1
CASSAFLGATNEKLFF
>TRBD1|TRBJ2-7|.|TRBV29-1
CSVEDPGQTYEQYF
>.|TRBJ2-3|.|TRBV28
CALAGLSTDTQYF
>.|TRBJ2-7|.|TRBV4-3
CASSQDSSYSYEQYF
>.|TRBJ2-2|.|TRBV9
CASSVGSFAGSGELFF